A selection of T cell receptor beta chains follows, all from one sample in a study of CD8 T cells in Susac syndrome. MiXCR, applied by TCRdb to the immunoSEQ multiplex PCR reads, yields one record per CDR3 protein. Of about 250,000 distinct CDR3 sequences in the sample, about 93% were seen once. The sample comprised CD4+ T cells from PBMCs. These receptors were taken from a human donor with multiple sclerosis. CDR3s include the opening cysteine and the closing phenylalanine or tryptophan. A D gene is named only where the DNA matches it firmly. A clone size is listed for some rows: how often the clone was seen (once, few, many), or a class if it is expanded.

>TRBJ1-1|-|TRBV18|-
CASSRGPNTEAFF
TGTGCCAGCTCACGGGGTCCGAACACTGAAGCTTTCTTT
>TRBJ2-5|-|TRBV2|-
CASSEAAETQYF
TGTGCCAGCAGTGAAGCGGCAGAGACCCAGTACTTC
>TRBJ1-2|-|TRBV29-1|-
CSVQRPGDYGYTF
TGCAGCGTCCAGCGCCCAGGAGACTATGGCTACACCTTC
>TRBJ2-3|-|TRBV2|-
CASSASTGRNTQYF
TGTGCCAGCAGTGCCTCGACAGGCCGCAATACGCAGTATTTT
>TRBJ2-3|-|TRBV2|once
CASSMPGPRTDTQYF
TGTGCCAGCAGTATGCCAGGGCCGCGCACAGATACGCAGTATTTT
>TRBJ2-1|TRBD1|TRBV29-1|-
CSVGQGVFNEQFF
TGCAGCGTTGGACAGGGGGTTTTCAATGAGCAGTTCTTC
>TRBJ2-5|-|TRBV7-3|-
CASSESPGQATQYF
TGTGCCAGCAGCGAAAGCCCGGGTCAGGCGACCCAGTACTTC
>TRBJ2-5|-|TRBV11-2|-
CASSRRGSQETQYF
TGTGCCAGCAGCCGCCGGGGTTCCCAAGAGACCCAGTACTTC
>TRBJ1-1|-|TRBV27|-
CASRHGGLNTEAFF
TGTGCCAGCAGACACGGAGGGTTGAACACTGAAGCTTTCTTT
>TRBJ2-7|-|TRBV12-3/TRBV12-4|-
CASAPLGTHEQYF
TGTGCCAGCGCTCCCCTTGGGACCCACGAGCAGTACTTC
>TRBJ1-6|-|TRBV5-1|once
CASSSGPRGNSPLHF
TGCGCCAGCAGCTCAGGGCCGAGGGGAAATTCACCCCTCCACTTT
>TRBJ1-2|-|TRBV29-1|few
CSASDIYGYTF
TGCAGCGCTTCGGACATCTATGGCTACACCTTC
>TRBJ2-1|-|TRBV12-3/TRBV12-4|-
CASSPPRGENEQFF
TGTGCCAGCAGTCCCCCGAGGGGGGAGAATGAGCAGTTCTTC
>TRBJ2-2|TRBD2|TRBV7-9|-
CASGRAVTGELFF
TGTGCCAGCGGGAGGGCCGTCACCGGGGAGCTGTTTTTT
>TRBJ2-5|TRBD1|TRBV29-1|-
CSVRGHQETQYF
TGCAGCGTGAGGGGGCACCAAGAGACCCAGTACTTC
>TRBJ1-1|-|TRBV15|-
CATSREQSGAFF
TGTGCCACCAGCAGAGAGCAAAGTGGAGCTTTCTTT
>TRBJ2-3|TRBD2|TRBV5-1|-
CASQDTGGANTQYF
TGCGCCAGCCAAGACACGGGAGGGGCAAATACGCAGTATTTT
>TRBJ2-7|-|TRBV12-3/TRBV12-4|-
CASTPGRGLYEQYF
TGTGCCAGCACCCCGGGTAGAGGGCTGTACGAGCAGTACTTC
>TRBJ1-1|TRBD1|TRBV27|-
CASSLSITGTGNTEAFF
TGTGCCAGCAGTCTATCAATAACCGGGACAGGGAACACTGAAGCTTTCTTT
>TRBJ2-7|-|TRBV20-1|-
CSALQGGSEEQYF
TGCAGTGCCCTCCAGGGGGGCTCGGAAGAGCAGTACTTC
>TRBJ2-2|TRBD2|TRBV20-1|-
CSARSLAGSNTGELFF
TGCAGTGCTAGATCCTTAGCGGGGAGTAACACCGGGGAGCTGTTTTTT
>TRBJ2-2|TRBD2|TRBV9|-
CASSVGVASGSFAGELFF
TGTGCCAGCAGCGTAGGAGTGGCTAGCGGGAGTTTCGCCGGGGAGCTGTTTTTT
>TRBJ1-2|-|TRBV12-3/TRBV12-4|-
CASSLGFNGGYTF
TGTGCCAGCAGTTTAGGATTCAACGGTGGCTACACCTTC
>TRBJ1-6|-|TRBV20-1|few
CSARGSSYNSPLHF
TGCAGTGCTAGAGGGAGCTCCTATAATTCGCCCCTCCACTTT
>TRBJ1-1|-|TRBV2|once
CASSERARNTEAFF
TGTGCCAGCAGTGAGCGGGCCCGGAACACTGAAGCTTTCTTT
>TRBJ2-1|-|TRBV7-2|-
CASSLERAYNEQFF
TGTGCCAGCAGCTTAGAGAGGGCCTACAATGAGCAGTTCTTC
>TRBJ1-1|-|TRBV10-3|-
CAIREAREAFF
TGTGCCATCAGGGAGGCCAGGGAAGCTTTCTTT
>TRBJ2-7|TRBD2|TRBV23-1|-
CASSQGDYRRGEQYF
TGCGCCAGCAGTCAAGGGGACTATAGAAGGGGTGAGCAGTACTTC
>TRBJ1-1|TRBD1|TRBV2|-
CASREGAVTEAFF
TGTGCCAGCAGGGAGGGGGCGGTTACTGAAGCTTTCTTT
>TRBJ1-5|-|TRBV27|-
CASSSGWGNQPQHF
TGTGCCAGCAGTTCCGGATGGGGCAATCAGCCCCAGCATTTT
>TRBJ1-2|-|TRBV4-1|-
CASSNLGGNYGYTF
TGCGCCAGCAGCAACCTAGGTGGAAACTATGGCTACACCTTC
>TRBJ1-2|TRBD1|TRBV20-1|-
CSAPQGRNYGYTF
TGCAGTGCTCCACAGGGGAGGAACTATGGCTACACCTTC
>TRBJ2-7|-|TRBV20-1|-
CSANPQGISYEQYF
TGCAGTGCTAATCCTCAGGGAATATCCTACGAGCAGTACTTC
>TRBJ1-2|-|TRBV9|-
CASSVSGDTYGYTF
TGTGCCAGCAGCGTATCCGGAGACACCTATGGCTACACCTTC
>TRBJ2-2|-|TRBV3-1|-
CASSQDRGVRSGELFF
TGTGCCAGCAGCCAAGATAGGGGTGTGAGGTCCGGGGAGCTGTTTTTT
>TRBJ2-4|TRBD2|TRBV2|once
CASSATSGGVPIQYF
TGTGCCAGCAGTGCAACTAGCGGGGGGGTCCCCATTCAGTACTTC